The rows below give T cell receptor beta chains drawn from one sample of a study of human T cells and chemical hapten exposure. TCRdb reanalysed the RACE reads using MiXCR and keeps one entry per CDR3 protein. The sample contains 300,000 to 450,000 distinct CDR3 sequences, more than 4.5% of which appear only once. The sequencing used whole blood, collected in connection with sensitization to the hapten diphenylcyclopropenone (DPC). Receptors were obtained from a woman in her forties or fifties with alopecia areata. Some clones in this sample may be carry-over from other donors' samples. Both conserved end residues are part of each CDR3. The order of the fields is CDR3 protein, CDR3 DNA, clone size, CDR3 length, D gene, V gene, J gene. The D gene is left open where the match is weak. Only part of the rows carry a size: once, few, many, or a class if the clone is expanded.

CDR3 protein: CASSKLTAAVQPGETGELFF
CDR3 DNA: TGTGCCAGCAGCAAATTGACGGCGGCGGTACAGCCTGGTGAGACGGGGGAGCTGTTTTTT
clone size: many
CDR3 length: 20
D gene: -
V gene: TRBV21-1
J gene: TRBJ2-2

CDR3 protein: CAWSVLINQPQHF
CDR3 DNA: TGTGCCTGGAGTGTACTAATAAATCAGCCCCAGCATTTT
clone size: few
CDR3 length: 13
D gene: -
V gene: TRBV30
J gene: TRBJ1-5

CDR3 protein: CASSFLAGAGETQYF
CDR3 DNA: TGTGCCAGCAGCTTCTTAGCGGGAGCAGGGGAGACCCAGTACTTC
clone size: -
CDR3 length: 15
D gene: TRBD2
V gene: TRBV11-2
J gene: TRBJ2-5

CDR3 protein: CASIDEGNTEAFF
CDR3 DNA: TGTGCCAGCATTGATGAGGGGAACACTGAAGCTTTCTTT
clone size: few
CDR3 length: 13
D gene: -
V gene: TRBV27
J gene: TRBJ1-1

CDR3 protein: CATSRDNNQPQHF
CDR3 DNA: TGTGCCACCAGCAGGGACAACAATCAGCCCCAGCATTTT
clone size: many
CDR3 length: 13
D gene: -
V gene: TRBV15
J gene: TRBJ1-5

CDR3 protein: CASSRTDTEQFF
CDR3 DNA: TGTGCCTCAAGCAGGACGGACACTGAGCAGTTCTTC
clone size: few
CDR3 length: 12
D gene: -
V gene: TRBV30
J gene: TRBJ2-1

CDR3 protein: CASSRTVEETQYF
CDR3 DNA: TGTGCCAGCAGCCGGACAGTCGAAGAGACCCAGTACTTC
clone size: many
CDR3 length: 13
D gene: -
V gene: TRBV5-6
J gene: TRBJ2-5

CDR3 protein: CSARPGLVYNEQFF
CDR3 DNA: TGCAGTGCTAGGCCGGGACTAGTCTACAATGAGCAGTTCTTC
clone size: few
CDR3 length: 14
D gene: TRBD2
V gene: TRBV20-1
J gene: TRBJ2-1

CDR3 protein: CASTSGTSGGAETQYF
CDR3 DNA: TGTGCCAGCACTTCAGGGACTAGCGGGGGGGCGGAGACCCAGTACTTC
clone size: many
CDR3 length: 16
D gene: TRBD2
V gene: TRBV12-3/TRBV12-4
J gene: TRBJ2-5

CDR3 protein: CSARQDHYNEQFF
CDR3 DNA: TGCAGCGCCCGACAAGATCACTACAATGAGCAGTTCTTC
clone size: many
CDR3 length: 13
D gene: -
V gene: TRBV29-1
J gene: TRBJ2-1

CDR3 protein: CSARDARFSNQPQHF
CDR3 DNA: TGCAGTGCTAGAGATGCTCGGTTTAGCAATCAGCCCCAGCATTTT
clone size: many
CDR3 length: 15
D gene: -
V gene: TRBV20-1
J gene: TRBJ1-5